A selection of T cell receptor beta chains follows, all from one sample in a study of blood T cell repertoires in COVID-19. The table came from immunoSEQ multiplex PCR; TCRdb's copy has only in-frame clones and leaves some out. In the table there are some 270,000 clones, about 83% of which are singletons. The sequenced sample consisted of peripheral blood. The receptor source for this set is a woman aged 80 or over with COVID-19, enrolled during active disease. Both conserved end residues are part of each CDR3. Fields, in order: D gene, clone size, J gene, CDR3 length, V gene, CDR3 protein, CDR3 DNA. D genes are given only for firm matches. Clone size is given for some rows only: seen once, a few or many times, or a class if the clone is expanded.

D gene: -
clone size: -
J gene: TRBJ1-2
CDR3 length: 14
V gene: TRBV28
CDR3 protein: CASTDRGVRRNNTF
CDR3 DNA: TGTGCCAGCACGGACAGAGGGGTCCGGCGAAATAACACCTTC

D gene: -
clone size: once
J gene: TRBJ2-2
CDR3 length: 13
V gene: TRBV9
CDR3 protein: CASSVGPTGELFF
CDR3 DNA: TGTGCCAGCAGCGTAGGGCCCACCGGGGAGCTGTTTTTT

D gene: -
clone size: -
J gene: TRBJ2-4
CDR3 length: 15
V gene: TRBV5-6
CDR3 protein: CASSNRGGDKNIQYF
CDR3 DNA: TGTGCCAGCAGCAACCGAGGGGGAGACAAAAACATTCAGTACTTC

D gene: TRBD1
clone size: -
J gene: TRBJ1-2
CDR3 length: 15
V gene: TRBV5-1
CDR3 protein: CASTRTGRANYGYTF
CDR3 DNA: TGCGCCAGCACCCGGACAGGTCGAGCTAACTATGGCTACACCTTC

D gene: -
clone size: -
J gene: TRBJ1-1
CDR3 length: 11
V gene: TRBV20-1
CDR3 protein: CSARSGLEAFF
CDR3 DNA: TGCAGTGCTAGATCCGGTTTGGAAGCTTTCTTT

D gene: -
clone size: -
J gene: TRBJ1-4
CDR3 length: 13
V gene: TRBV27
CDR3 protein: CASSFFENEKLFF
CDR3 DNA: TGTGCCAGCAGTTTCTTTGAGAATGAAAAACTGTTTTTT

D gene: -
clone size: -
J gene: TRBJ1-2
CDR3 length: 14
V gene: TRBV10-2
CDR3 protein: CASSEQKQRLYYTF
CDR3 DNA: TGCGCCAGCAGTGAACAGAAGCAACGCCTCTACTACACCTTC

D gene: -
clone size: -
J gene: TRBJ2-6
CDR3 length: 19
V gene: TRBV23-1
CDR3 protein: CASSPWTERFPSGANVLTF
CDR3 DNA: TGCGCCAGCAGTCCTTGGACAGAGAGGTTCCCTTCTGGGGCCAACGTCCTGACTTTC

D gene: TRBD1
clone size: -
J gene: TRBJ1-1
CDR3 length: 14
V gene: TRBV2
CDR3 protein: CASSVTGGRTEAFF
CDR3 DNA: TGTGCCAGCAGTGTGACAGGGGGGAGGACTGAAGCTTTCTTT

D gene: -
clone size: -
J gene: TRBJ1-5
CDR3 length: 16
V gene: TRBV21-1
CDR3 protein: CASSKGAPQSNQPQHF
CDR3 DNA: TGTGCCAGCAGCAAAGGCGCCCCACAGAGCAATCAGCCCCAGCATTTT

D gene: -
clone size: -
J gene: TRBJ1-6
CDR3 length: 16
V gene: TRBV5-8
CDR3 protein: CASSLLTTGGLSPLHF
CDR3 DNA: TGTGCCAGCAGCTTATTGACGACAGGCGGGCTTTCACCCCTCCACTTT